Listed below are T cell receptor beta chains from one sample, sequenced in a study of CD8 T cells in Susac syndrome. MiXCR, run by TCRdb on the immunoSEQ multiplex PCR reads, gives a single entry per CDR3 protein. Among roughly 200,000 distinct CDR3 sequences listed, 91% were seen once. The sample was CD4+ T cells from PBMCs. These receptors were taken from a human donor with Susac syndrome. Each CDR3 is given with its conserved first and last residue. The D gene is left open where the match is weak. The size field is filled for only some rows; it gives once, few, many or a size class.

>NA|NA|TRBV3-1|TRBJ1-1
TGTGCCAGCAGCCACGGTGCTGAAGCTTTCTTT
CASSHGAEAFF
>NA|NA|TRBV6-1|TRBJ2-1
TGTGCCAGCAGTGAAAGACTAGTCGGCAATGAGCAGTTCTTC
CASSERLVGNEQFF
>NA|NA|TRBV3-1|TRBJ2-7
TGTGCCAGCGGGGGTTCGGACGAGCAGTACTTC
CASGGSDEQYF
>once|TRBD2|TRBV20-1|TRBJ2-3
TGCAGTGCCTGGACTAGCGGGGGGGCAGATACGCAGTATTTT
CSAWTSGGADTQYF
>NA|NA|TRBV5-1|TRBJ2-5
TGCGCCAGCAGCTTGCAGATCCCCCGAGAGACCCAGTACTTC
CASSLQIPRETQYF
>NA|NA|TRBV10-3|TRBJ1-2
TGTGCCATCAGTGAGTCGAAGGATGGCTACACCTTC
CAISESKDGYTF
>NA|NA|TRBV5-1|TRBJ2-3
TGCGCCAGCAGGGGTACGAGGTTCGGCACCACAGATACGCAGTATTTT
CASRGTRFGTTDTQYF
>NA|TRBD2|TRBV7-3|TRBJ2-1
TGTGCCAGCAACCCGTCCGGGACTAGCGGGGGGGGTGAGCAGTTCTTC
CASNPSGTSGGGEQFF
>NA|NA|TRBV20-1|TRBJ1-1
TGCAGTGCTAGATCAGGGTTGAACACTGAAGCTTTCTTT
CSARSGLNTEAFF
>NA|NA|TRBV7-9|TRBJ2-5
TGTGCCAGCAGCTACCTCTTCGGGGCGGGAGAGACCCAGTACTTC
CASSYLFGAGETQYF
>NA|NA|TRBV7-2|TRBJ2-4
TGTGCCAGCAGCTCAATTGGGACCCGGCAACGGAAAAACATTCAGTACTTC
CASSSIGTRQRKNIQYF
>NA|NA|TRBV28|TRBJ2-2
TGTGCCAGCAGTTTATGGGGCACCGGGGAGCTGTTTTTT
CASSLWGTGELFF
>NA|NA|TRBV11-2|TRBJ2-1
TGTGCCAGCAGCTTAGCGGGTCTAGGGGTCGATGAGCAGTTCTTC
CASSLAGLGVDEQFF
>NA|TRBD1|TRBV6-5|TRBJ1-4
TGTGCCAGCAGTCAAGGGACAGGTCCCAATGAAAAACTGTTTTTT
CASSQGTGPNEKLFF
>NA|TRBD1|TRBV11-2|TRBJ1-2
TGTGCCAGCAGCTCAGACACAGGGGGCTTTGGCTATGGCTACACCTTC
CASSSDTGGFGYGYTF
>once|NA|TRBV4-1|TRBJ2-1
TGCGCCAGCAGCCAAGAGGTAGCCTCGAGGACCTACAATGAGCAGTTCTTC
CASSQEVASRTYNEQFF
>NA|TRBD1|TRBV12-3/TRBV12-4|TRBJ1-1
TGTGCCAGCAGAGAGACAGGGGCGGGTTCTGAAGCTTTCTTT
CASRETGAGSEAFF
>NA|TRBD1|TRBV29-1|TRBJ2-1
TGCAGCGTGATAACGGGACAGGGGCCCAATGAGCAGTTCTTC
CSVITGQGPNEQFF
>NA|TRBD2|TRBV12-3/TRBV12-4|TRBJ2-7
TGTGCCAGCAGTTCAGGCGGGAGCTTAATAGAGCAGTACTTC
CASSSGGSLIEQYF
>NA|NA|TRBV5-1|TRBJ2-3
TGCGCCAGCAGCTTCTCGAGGCCCCTTGGGACAGATACGCAGTATTTT
CASSFSRPLGTDTQYF
>NA|NA|TRBV6-1|TRBJ2-7
TGTGCCAGCAGTGTGGGACACTCCTCTTTGAGGGGGCAGTACTTC
CASSVGHSSLRGQYF
>NA|TRBD1|TRBV24-1|TRBJ1-2
TGTGCCACCAGTGCCCCTGACAGGGCCTATGGCTACACCTTC
CATSAPDRAYGYTF
>NA|TRBD2|TRBV30|TRBJ2-1
TGTGCCTGGAGCAAGGGGGGGACTAGCGGATCCTACAATGAGCAGTTCTTC
CAWSKGGTSGSYNEQFF
>NA|TRBD1|TRBV3-1|TRBJ1-2
TGTGCCAGCAGCCAATCGCCGACAGGGGGCTCGGGCTACACCTTC
CASSQSPTGGSGYTF
>NA|NA|TRBV20-1|TRBJ2-7
TGCAGTGGGACTTCCTACGAGCAGTACTTC
CSGTSYEQYF
>NA|TRBD2|TRBV9|TRBJ2-5
TGTGCCAGCAGCGTCCACGGGACTAGCGGGGGTAGGGAGACCCAGTACTTC
CASSVHGTSGGRETQYF
>once|NA|TRBV6-4|TRBJ2-1
TGTGCCAGCAGTCTGAGAGGAGGGGATGAGCAGTTCTTC
CASSLRGGDEQFF
>NA|NA|TRBV14|TRBJ2-2
TGTGCCAGCAGCCAATACTACCCTAAGCGGAGGAACACCGGGGAGCTGTTTTTT
CASSQYYPKRRNTGELFF
>NA|NA|TRBV20-1|TRBJ1-2
TGCAGTGCTACCAACACAGTCTATGGCTACACCTTC
CSATNTVYGYTF
>NA|NA|TRBV6-6|TRBJ2-1
TGTGCCAGCTGGGGGGACGAGTACAATGAGCAGTTCTTC
CASWGDEYNEQFF
>NA|TRBD2|TRBV20-1|TRBJ2-1
TGCAGTACAGGAGCGGGGACCTACAATGAGCAGTTCTTC
CSTGAGTYNEQFF
>NA|TRBD2|TRBV25-1|TRBJ2-1
TGTGCCAGCCATGTCAAGCGGGAGTACAATGAGCAGTTCTTC
CASHVKREYNEQFF
>NA|NA|TRBV3-1|TRBJ2-1
TGTGCCGGCAGCCAAGATGGCGCAGGGATAAACAATGAGCAGTTCTTC
CAGSQDGAGINNEQFF
>NA|NA|TRBV27|TRBJ1-2
TGTGCCAGCAAAATGGGAATTAACTATGGCTACACCTTC
CASKMGINYGYTF
>NA|NA|TRBV6-4|TRBJ2-2
TGTGCCAGCAGTGACGAGGGGGGGGCCGGGGAGCTGTTTTTT
CASSDEGGAGELFF
>NA|NA|TRBV12-3/TRBV12-4|TRBJ2-4
TGTGCCAGCAGTTTTTTCGGGGACGGGAGAAACATTCAGTACTTC
CASSFFGDGRNIQYF
>NA|NA|TRBV28|TRBJ1-4
TGTGCCAGCAGGAGGGGAAATGAAAAACTGTTTTTT
CASRRGNEKLFF
>NA|NA|TRBV30|TRBJ1-1
TGTGCCTGGAGTCCTTCCCTGGTAATGAACACTGAAGCTTTCTTT
CAWSPSLVMNTEAFF
>once|TRBD1|TRBV5-4|TRBJ1-2
TGTGCCAGCAGCTTGCTGGGACAGAGAATTCTAAGCACCTTC
CASSLLGQRILSTF
>NA|NA|TRBV27|TRBJ2-2
TGTGCCAGCAGTCACACCGGGGAGCTGTTTTTT
CASSHTGELFF